The source of this TCR beta chain is a study of blood T cell repertoires in COVID-19. The wider study: Samples representing acute and convalescent COVID-19 were sourced from the United States, Italy and Spain. The cDNA or gDNA used as material had been derived from T cells, B-cell-depleted T cells, or PBMCs.

In the authors' methods: Amplification of reference gene primers provided the estimated nucleated cell counts. Some clones are missing from TCRdb's copy, which holds only in-frame ones; the method was immunoSEQ multiplex PCR. V and J calls and clone size follow that table, whereas D and trimming were derived from the DNA. The table records 240,000 or so clones, approximately 83% of them present only once. Germline assignment: CDR1 SGHRS and CDR2 YFSETQ. Unmatched junction bases numbered 5, after V lost 2 bases and J lost 2 bases. This CDR3 is built from 15 residues. V and J are TRBV5-1 and TRBJ2-5; TRBD2 matches at 8 bases. The TCR was taken from a man younger than 40 who had recovered from COVID-19. Sequencing used peripheral blood. CDR3 protein: CASSLVGTRQETQYF. The CDR3, as DNA: TGCGCCAGCAGCTTAGTCGGGACTAGACAAGAGACCCAGTACTTC.